This TCR beta chain emerged from a study of blood T cell repertoires in COVID-19. About the research overall: PBMCs, B-cell-depleted T cells, or T cells were the source of the cDNA or gDNA that made up the material.

The study assigned cohorts using participant-reported clinical history. It was within 2 weeks before study entry that exposed participants met a COVID-19 case. The CDR3 loop spans 14 amino acids. The V and J ends lost 4 bases and 3 bases, in that order; junction bases with no gene match: 0. From germline, CDR1 is SGHTA and CDR2 FQGNSA. Method: immunoSEQ multiplex PCR; TCRdb's copy keeps in-frame clones and lacks some. The table lists approximately 270,000 clones, 75% to 95% of them singletons. The sample holds one count of this clone. The chain employs TRBV7-2 and TRBJ2-2; 9 positions match TRBD1. The clonotype comes from a man aged 35-49 years who had been exposed to COVID-19. Sequencing was done on a sample of PBMCs or T cells enriched from blood (not recorded which). As DNA, the CDR3 is TGTGCCAGCAGCTGGACAGGGGACACCGGGGAGCTGTTTTTT. Its translation is CASSWTGDTGELFF.